Below are 15 T cell receptor beta chains sequenced from a single sample in a study of blood T cell repertoires in COVID-19. The table came from immunoSEQ multiplex PCR; TCRdb's copy has only in-frame clones and leaves some out. The sample yields around 310,000 clones, around 91% seen once. The specimen was peripheral blood. These receptors were taken from a woman aged 60-75 years with acute or convalescent COVID-19.

The chain's CDR3 is CASSPTGHGYTF. In DNA, the CDR3 is TGTGCCAGCTCACCTACAGGGCATGGCTACACCTTC. The chain joins TRBV18 to TRBJ1-2; maybe TRBD1 (6 bases). V shed 3 bases and J shed 6 bases, with 8 bases lying between them. The CDR3 has 12 amino acids. CDR1 and CDR2 (germline): KGHSH, LQKENI.

The V gene is TRBV5-8, the J gene TRBJ2-5; a possible D gene is TRBD2 (6 bases). The V end was cut by 4 bases, the J end by 5 bases, with 18 bases between. From germline, CDR1 is SGHTS and CDR2 YDEGEE. The CDR3 runs to 15 residues. The CDR3 loop reads CASSPAGSKGETQYF. The CDR3 coding sequence is TGTGCCAGCAGCCCGGCGGGATCCAAGGGGGAGACCCAGTACTTC.

The rearrangement joins TRBV5-1 to TRBJ1-6, with unresolved D. The CDR3 loop spans 15 amino acids. The ends were cut back, 1 base at V and 9 bases at J, with 14 bases in the middle. The germline gives CDR1 SGHRS, CDR2 YFSETQ. The CDR3 DNA reads TGCGCCAGCAGCTTGTCCAGCCAGGCGTCTTCACCCCTCCACTTT. It is translated as CASSLSSQASSPLHF.

This chain links TRBV7-9 with TRBJ2-5; 7 nucleotides align to TRBD2. The CDR3 loop spans 14 amino acids. Germline CDR1 reads SEHNR; CDR2 reads FQNEAQ (reference sequence). Trimming took 2 bases from V and 2 from J; bases not matched to a gene: 2. The CDR3 sequence: CASSLRRGQETQYF. CDR3 nucleotide sequence: TGTGCCAGCAGCTTACGGCGGGGGCAAGAGACCCAGTACTTC.

The chain joins TRBV28 to TRBJ1-4, with no clear D. This CDR3 spans 15 amino acids. Germline CDR1 MDHEN, CDR2 SYDVKM. V was trimmed by 1 base and J by 4 bases, leaving 10 bases between them. The CDR3 DNA reads TGTGCCAGCAGTTTATCTGGCAGAATTAATGAAAAACTGTTTTTT. It is translated as CASSLSGRINEKLFF.

J is TRBJ2-1 and V is TRBV11-2, with 8 bases aligning to TRBD2. CDR1 SGHAT and CDR2 FQNNGV come from the germline V gene. V gave up 5 bases and J gave up 16 bases; unmatched junction bases: 10. The CDR3 loop spans 12 amino acids. The CDR3 DNA reads TGTGCCAGCAGCCATAGCGGGACGACATTCTTCTTC. Amino acid sequence: CASSHSGTTFFF.

The V and J genes are TRBV6-5 and TRBJ2-4; 7 bases agree with TRBD1. Germline V gene lookup returns CDR1 MNHEY and CDR2 SVGAGI. The CDR3 totals 15 residues. With 8 bases clipped from V and 4 bases from J, the junction kept 11 bases outside the gene matches. CDR3 protein: CASGATGVTKNIQYF. The CDR3 DNA follows: TGTGCCAGCGGAGCAACAGGGGTTACTAAAAACATTCAGTACTTC.

The chain has TRBV7-6 and TRBJ2-3; 9 nucleotides agree with TRBD2. The CDR3 is 18 residues long. Germline V lookup: CDR1 SGHVS, CDR2 FNYEAQ. V dropped 1 base and J dropped 3; count of bases not matched to a gene: 11. The CDR3 DNA reads TGTGCCAGCAGCTTAGGCGGGACTAGCTATAGGGGAACAGATACGCAGTATTTT. Translating gives CASSLGGTSYRGTDTQYF.

This clone was recorded once. The chain joins TRBV14 to TRBJ1-4; D is uncertain. With 0 bases removed from V and 13 bases from J, the gap between germline ends came to 6 bases. The CDR3 contains 11 residues. Germline CDR1 reads SGHDN; CDR2 reads FVKESK. CDR3 DNA sequence: TGTGCCAGCAGCCAAGACCGGGTACTGTTTTTT. Protein: CASSQDRVLFF.

This sequence joins TRBV27 and TRBJ2-3; D ambiguous. The CDR3 extends over 16 amino acids. Germline V gene sequence: CDR1 MNHEY, CDR2 SMNVEV (reference sequence). V was shortened by 5 bases and J by 0 bases, with 15 bases between the two germline ends. The CDR3 DNA reads as TGTGCCAGCAGTGCCGACTCGGTATCTAGCACAGATACGCAGTATTTT. Translated, it gives CASSADSVSSTDTQYF.

This chain links TRBV7-9 with TRBJ2-2; tentative D call: TRBD1 (6 bases). The CDR3 is 15 amino acids. Germline CDR1 reads SEHNR; CDR2 reads FQNEAQ (reference sequence). Trimming took off 5 bases at V and 2 bases at J, with 12 bases between the two ends. In DNA, the CDR3 is TGTGCCAGCAGCCCCCGGACAGCAAACACCGGGGAGCTGTTTTTT. Translated: CASSPRTANTGELFF.

A few counts support this clone. The rearrangement joins TRBV3-1 (or the pseudogene TRBV3-2) to TRBJ1-2; D might be TRBD1 (6 bases). The CDR3 runs 16 residues. Germline V CDR1 and CDR2: LGHDT, YNNKEL (reference sequence). Trimming pared 0 bases from V and 6 bases from J, leaving 17 bases between. The CDR3 DNA reads TGTGCCAGCAGCCAAGATTTAGAGGGGGGGATCCATGGCTACACCTTC. This translates into CASSQDLEGGIHGYTF.

The chain uses TRBV5-1 and TRBJ1-6; D is perhaps TRBD1 (6 bases). V lost 4 bases, J lost 5 bases, and 13 bases lay in between. The CDR3 spans 15 residues. Germline CDR1 SGHRS, CDR2 YFSETQ. The CDR3 DNA is TGCGCCAGCAGCGGAACAGGGAAGGATAATTCACCCCTCCACTTT. Translating it yields CASSGTGKDNSPLHF.

The chain has TRBV6-5 and TRBJ1-6, with D unresolved. This CDR3 is built from 12 residues. V lost 6 bases to trimming and J lost 9 bases, with 9 bases between them. From germline, CDR1 is MNHEY and CDR2 SVGAGI. The CDR3 sequence is CASSPPGSPLHF. In DNA form, the CDR3 reads TGTGCCAGCAGCCCCCCGGGTTCACCCCTCCACTTT.

This chain uses TRBV5-4 with TRBJ1-4; D uncertain. Germline V CDR1 and CDR2: SGHNT, YYREEE (reference sequence). The CDR3 totals 15 residues. Deletions cut 4 bases from V and 0 bases from J, with 10 bases between. CDR3 amino acids: CASSPAGATNEKLFF. The DNA of the CDR3 is TGTGCCAGCAGCCCCGCCGGGGCAACTAATGAAAAACTGTTTTTT.